This T cell receptor beta chain came from a study of T cells in women clearing cervical HPV infection (dated by TCRdb to between 2018 and 2020). About the study as a whole: The cases were 25 to 30 women with histologically confirmed HPV16-related CIN3 or worse, and 2 of these cases were invasive cancers. The controls were 25 or so women whose single incident HPV16 infection cleared within 12 months with no development of precancer or cancer. Blood from cases was collected at the visit where the lesion was first found, while blood from controls was collected once the infection could no longer be detected. For cases, a median interval of roughly 150 days, with an interquartile range of roughly 85 to 220 days, was observed between lesion detection and blood sampling. Since HLA typing was available for only a few women, HLA type could not be ruled out as a confounder. An exploratory proof-of-principle case-control study, nested within the Guanacaste HPV Natural History Study in Costa Rica, was conducted to compare TCR repertoires across cervical HPV16 outcomes. Cases were matched to controls by age within five years and by the year the sample was collected. Cases had a median age of around 34 years compared with approximately 41 for controls, and baseline characteristics showed no significant differences between the groups. In the parent cohort, around 9,500 women aged 18 or older were enrolled in Guanacaste, Costa Rica, during about 1993 to 1994 and were followed for seven years. Five blinded duplicates per group were added as quality controls, so that 60 or so samples were obtained: 50 or so participants and some 10 replicates. What the authors observed across the whole study: The cross-sectional design could not show whether the associations came before the infection or were a result of it, and neither effector/memory subsets nor HPV-specific T cells were isolated. TCR repertoire richness was significantly higher in CIN3+ cases than in controls across sequencing depths, while evenness did not differ. Cases were distinguished from controls with an estimated AUC of approximately 0.8 by random forest classifiers combining richness and V gene abundances. Cases had lower TRBV6-7 relative abundance than controls (approximately 0.11% versus 0.16%; Bonferroni P = 0.0008). Because the number of T cells in each sample was unknown, differences in richness could reflect differing T-cell content rather than repertoire biology.

Every participant had a single incident cervical HPV16 infection, and prevalent HPV16 infections were excluded. Cervical HPV DNA was detected by MY09/MY11 PCR, and genotyping was performed by dot-blot hybridization. Roughly 15 mL of heparinized blood was centrifuged, after which the buffy coat was aliquoted, frozen at -30 degrees C, and then stored at -80 degrees C. QIAGEN kits were used to extract genomic DNA from the buffy coat specimens. Using the immunoSEQ assay, multiplex PCR amplified TCR beta CDR3 regions from an average of roughly 1,200 ng of genomic DNA per sample. Primer bias was corrected in the assay by using a complete synthetic TCR repertoire to establish an amplification baseline. Amplicons were sequenced on the Illumina platform. From the authors' description of their analysis: Sequences were error-corrected by clustering with frequency ratios and a modified nearest-neighbor algorithm and were then analyzed in the immunoSEQ Analyzer with IMGT gene definitions. TCR richness and evenness were averaged over 20 rarefaction repeats at each rarefaction depth, excluding samples with fewer sequences than the depth. Wilcoxon rank sum tests with FDR correction were used to compare V, D and J gene relative abundances between the groups. For the blinded duplicates, the intraclass correlation was roughly 96% for TCR richness and averaged about 76% across more than 60 gene segments. Entries here come from immuneACCESS through TCRdb and include only in-frame sequences with V and J called. Some clones fail to appear in such tables; in the studies checked, an unresolved V gene covers under half of the shortfall, and the cause of the remainder is unknown. D and trimming come from the DNA, and the V and J calls and clone size come from that table. The record for this sample contains around 39,000 clones. The ten top clones hold about 1.7% of the sample.

In regard to this clone: The antigen it recognizes is unknown. Read coverage stops 3 residues before the CDR3 terminus; the germline J gene supplies the remainder.

Taken from cysteine to phenylalanine, the CDR3 has 16 residues. Shown are 39 bases from within the CDR3, in frame from base 1. The germline V gene encodes CDR1 SGHRS and CDR2 YFSETQ. Trimming accounts for 0 bases at V and 3 bases at J, while the number of junction bases matched to no gene is 6. The sequencing sample was made of blood buffy coat. The sequence was collected from a woman aged 18 to 75 with a cervical HPV16 infection that either progressed to CIN3+ or cleared (not recorded which). The sequence is built from TRBV5-1 and TRBJ1-1; TRBD1 fits 9 bases in the junction. CDR3 DNA (partial): TGCGCCAGCAGCTTGGGGCCGGGACAGGGCTACACTGAA. It codes for CASSLGPGQGYTE. The full CDR3 is CASSLGPGQGYTEAFF.